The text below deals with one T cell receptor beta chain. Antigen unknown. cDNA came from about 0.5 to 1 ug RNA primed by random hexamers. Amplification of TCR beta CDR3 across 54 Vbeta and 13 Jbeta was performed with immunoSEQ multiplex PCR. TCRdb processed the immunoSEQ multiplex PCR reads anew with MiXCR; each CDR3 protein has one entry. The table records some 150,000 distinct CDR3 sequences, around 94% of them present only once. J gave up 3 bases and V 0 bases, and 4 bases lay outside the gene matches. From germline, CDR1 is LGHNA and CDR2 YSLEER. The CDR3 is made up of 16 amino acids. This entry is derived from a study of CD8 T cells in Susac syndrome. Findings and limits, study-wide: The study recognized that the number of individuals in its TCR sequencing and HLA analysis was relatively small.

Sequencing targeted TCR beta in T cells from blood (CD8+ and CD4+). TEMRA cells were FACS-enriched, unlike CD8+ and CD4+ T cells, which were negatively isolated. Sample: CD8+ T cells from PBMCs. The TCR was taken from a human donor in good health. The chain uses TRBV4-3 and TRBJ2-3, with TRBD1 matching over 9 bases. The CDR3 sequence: CASSQDGQGSTDTQYF. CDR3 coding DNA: TGCGCCAGCAGCCAAGATGGACAGGGGAGTACAGATACGCAGTATTTT.